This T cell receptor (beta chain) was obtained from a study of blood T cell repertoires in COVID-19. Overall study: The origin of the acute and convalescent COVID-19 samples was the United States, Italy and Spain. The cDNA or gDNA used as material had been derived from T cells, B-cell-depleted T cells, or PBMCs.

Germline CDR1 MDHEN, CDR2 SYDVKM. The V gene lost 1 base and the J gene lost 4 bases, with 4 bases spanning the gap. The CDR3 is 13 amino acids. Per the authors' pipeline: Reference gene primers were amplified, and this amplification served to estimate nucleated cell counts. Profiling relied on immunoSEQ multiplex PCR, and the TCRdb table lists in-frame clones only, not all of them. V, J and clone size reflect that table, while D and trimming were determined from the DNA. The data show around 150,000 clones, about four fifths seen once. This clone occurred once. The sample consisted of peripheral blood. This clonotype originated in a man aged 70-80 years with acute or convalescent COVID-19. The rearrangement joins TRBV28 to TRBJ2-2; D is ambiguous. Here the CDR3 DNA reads TGTGCCAGCAGTTTATCGGGCACCGGGGAGCTGTTTTTT. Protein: CASSLSGTGELFF.